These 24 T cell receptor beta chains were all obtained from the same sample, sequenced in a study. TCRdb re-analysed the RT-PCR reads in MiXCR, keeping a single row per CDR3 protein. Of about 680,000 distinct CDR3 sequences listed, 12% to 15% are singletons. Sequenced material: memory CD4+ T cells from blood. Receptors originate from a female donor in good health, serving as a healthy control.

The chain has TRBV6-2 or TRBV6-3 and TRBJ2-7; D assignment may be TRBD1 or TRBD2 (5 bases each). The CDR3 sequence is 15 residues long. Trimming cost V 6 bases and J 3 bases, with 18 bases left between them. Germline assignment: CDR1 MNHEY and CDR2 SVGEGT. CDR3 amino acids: CASSAPAGSSYEQYF. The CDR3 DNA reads TGTGCCAGCAGCGCCCCCGCAGGGAGCAGCTACGAGCAGTACTTC.

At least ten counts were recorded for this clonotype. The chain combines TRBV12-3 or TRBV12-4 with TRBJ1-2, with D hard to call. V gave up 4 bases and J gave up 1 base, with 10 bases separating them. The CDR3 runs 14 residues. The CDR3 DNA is TGTGCCAGCAGTTCTGGAGCCATTAACTATGGCTACACCTTC. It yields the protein CASSSGAINYGYTF.

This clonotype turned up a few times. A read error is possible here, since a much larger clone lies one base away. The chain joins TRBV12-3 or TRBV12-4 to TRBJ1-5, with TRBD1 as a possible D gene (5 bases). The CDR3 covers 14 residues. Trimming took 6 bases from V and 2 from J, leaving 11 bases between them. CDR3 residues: CASSPVGGNQPQHF. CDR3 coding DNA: TGTGCCAGCAGCCCCGTGGGGGGCAATCAGCCCCAGCATTTT.

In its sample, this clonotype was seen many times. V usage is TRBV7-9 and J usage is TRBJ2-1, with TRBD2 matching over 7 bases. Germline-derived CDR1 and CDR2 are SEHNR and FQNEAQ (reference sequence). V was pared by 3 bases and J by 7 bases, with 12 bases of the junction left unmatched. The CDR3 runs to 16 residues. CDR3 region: CASSLSAGNDRNEQFF. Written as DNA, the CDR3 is TGTGCCAGCAGCTTGTCAGCGGGAAATGATCGGAATGAGCAGTTCTTC. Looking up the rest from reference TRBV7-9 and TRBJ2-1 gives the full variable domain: DTGVSQNPRHKITKRGQNVTFRCDPISEHNRLYWYRQTLGQGPEFLTYFQNEAQLEKSRLLSDRFSAERPKGSFSTLEIQRTEQGDSAMYLCASSLSAGNDRNEQFFGPGTRLTVL.

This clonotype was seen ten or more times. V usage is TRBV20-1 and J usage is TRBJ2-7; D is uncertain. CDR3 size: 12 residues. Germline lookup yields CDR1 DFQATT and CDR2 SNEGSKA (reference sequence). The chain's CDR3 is CSLTDGEYEQYF. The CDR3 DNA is TGCAGCCTAACGGACGGTGAATACGAGCAGTACTTC.

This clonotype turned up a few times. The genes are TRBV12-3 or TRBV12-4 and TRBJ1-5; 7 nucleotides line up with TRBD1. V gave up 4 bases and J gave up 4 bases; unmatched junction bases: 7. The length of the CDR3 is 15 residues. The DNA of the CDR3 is TGTGCCAGCAGTTCATCAGGGGGATTGAATCAGCCCCAGCATTTT. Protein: CASSSSGGLNQPQHF.

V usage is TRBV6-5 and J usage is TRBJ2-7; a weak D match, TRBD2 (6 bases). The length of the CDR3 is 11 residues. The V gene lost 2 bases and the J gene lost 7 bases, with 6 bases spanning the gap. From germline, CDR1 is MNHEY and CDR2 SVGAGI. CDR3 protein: CASSYAGEQYF. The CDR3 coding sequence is TGTGCCAGCAGTTACGCGGGGGAGCAGTACTTC.

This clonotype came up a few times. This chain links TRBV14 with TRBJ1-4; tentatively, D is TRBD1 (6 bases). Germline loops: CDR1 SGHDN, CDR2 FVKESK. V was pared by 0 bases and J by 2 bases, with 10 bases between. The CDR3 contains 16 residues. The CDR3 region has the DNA TGTGCCAGCAGCCAAGAGGGGGCAGGGACTAATGAAAAACTGTTTTTT. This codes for CASSQEGAGTNEKLFF.

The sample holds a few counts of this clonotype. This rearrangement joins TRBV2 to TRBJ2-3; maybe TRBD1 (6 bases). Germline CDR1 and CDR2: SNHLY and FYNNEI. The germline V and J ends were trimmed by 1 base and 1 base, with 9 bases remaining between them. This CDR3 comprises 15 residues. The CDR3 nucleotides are TGTGCCAGCAGTGAAGACAGGGCGGGCACAGATACGCAGTATTTT. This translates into CASSEDRAGTDTQYF.

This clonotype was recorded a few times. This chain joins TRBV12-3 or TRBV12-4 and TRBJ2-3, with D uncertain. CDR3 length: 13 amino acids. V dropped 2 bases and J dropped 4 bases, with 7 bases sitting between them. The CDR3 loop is CASSLSAPDTQYF. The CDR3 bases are TGTGCCAGCAGTTTATCCGCCCCAGATACGCAGTATTTT.

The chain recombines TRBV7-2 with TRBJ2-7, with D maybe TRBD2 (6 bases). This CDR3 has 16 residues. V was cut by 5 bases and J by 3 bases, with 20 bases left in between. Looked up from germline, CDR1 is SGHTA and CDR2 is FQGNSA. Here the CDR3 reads CASSPRDGGGFYEQYF. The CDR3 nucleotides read TGTGCCAGCAGCCCCCGTGACGGGGGAGGATTCTACGAGCAGTACTTC.

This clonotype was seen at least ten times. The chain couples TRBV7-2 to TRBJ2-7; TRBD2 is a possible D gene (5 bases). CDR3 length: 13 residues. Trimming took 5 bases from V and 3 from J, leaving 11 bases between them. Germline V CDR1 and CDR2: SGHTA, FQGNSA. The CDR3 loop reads CASSRDLNYEQYF. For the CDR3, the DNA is TGTGCCAGCAGCCGGGATCTCAACTACGAGCAGTACTTC.

The CDR3 DNA reads as TGTGCCAGCAGCTTAGACAGAAACAATCAGCCCCAGCATTTT. This codes for CASSLDRNNQPQHF. The chain links TRBV7-8 to TRBJ1-5; no definite D call. V lost 1 base, J lost 3 bases, and 7 bases lay in between. Germline V lookup: CDR1 SGHVS, CDR2 FQNEAQ. The CDR3 is 14 residues long.

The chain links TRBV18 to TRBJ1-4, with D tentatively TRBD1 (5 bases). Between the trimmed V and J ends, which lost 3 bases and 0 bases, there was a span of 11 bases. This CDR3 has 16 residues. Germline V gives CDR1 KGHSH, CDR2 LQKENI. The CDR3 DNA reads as TGTGCCAGCTCACCGCGGGACGGAGCAACTAATGAAAAACTGTTTTTT. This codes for CASSPRDGATNEKLFF. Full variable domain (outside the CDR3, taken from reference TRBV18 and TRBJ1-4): NAGVMQNPRHLVRRRGQEARLRCSPMKGHSHVYWYRQLPEEGLKFMVYLQKENIIDESGMPKERFSAEFPKEGPSILRIQQVVRGDSAAYFCASSPRDGATNEKLFFGSGTQLSVL.

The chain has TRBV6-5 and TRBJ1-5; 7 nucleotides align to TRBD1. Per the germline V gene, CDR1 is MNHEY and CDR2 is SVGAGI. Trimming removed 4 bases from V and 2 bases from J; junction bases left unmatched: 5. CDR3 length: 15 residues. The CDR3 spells CASSSRGLGNQPQHF. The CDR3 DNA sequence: TGTGCCAGCAGTTCTAGGGGGCTTGGCAATCAGCCCCAGCATTTT.

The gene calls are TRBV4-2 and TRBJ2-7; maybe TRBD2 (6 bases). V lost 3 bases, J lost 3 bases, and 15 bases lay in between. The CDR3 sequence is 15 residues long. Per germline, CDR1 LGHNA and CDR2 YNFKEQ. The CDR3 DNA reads TGTGCCAGCAGCCATGCCGGGACTCAGAACTACGAGCAGTACTTC. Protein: CASSHAGTQNYEQYF.

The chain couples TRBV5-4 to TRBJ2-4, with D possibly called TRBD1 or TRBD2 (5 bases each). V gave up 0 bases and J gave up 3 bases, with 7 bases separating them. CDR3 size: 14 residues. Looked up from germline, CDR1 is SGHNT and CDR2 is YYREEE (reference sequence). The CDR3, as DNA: TGTGCCAGCAGCTTGGGAGGGGACAAAAACATTCAGTACTTC. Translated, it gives CASSLGGDKNIQYF.

The CDR3 region has the DNA TGCGCCAGCAGCTTGGACTTGGGGGGGGATTCTGAAATGAACACTGAAGCTTTCTTT. This codes for CASSLDLGGDSEMNTEAFF. This rearrangement joins TRBV5-1 to TRBJ1-1, with D tentatively TRBD1 (5 bases). The CDR3 length is 19 residues. Germline lookup yields CDR1 SGHRS and CDR2 YFSETQ. V lost 0 bases and J 0 bases, leaving 21 bases between the germline ends.

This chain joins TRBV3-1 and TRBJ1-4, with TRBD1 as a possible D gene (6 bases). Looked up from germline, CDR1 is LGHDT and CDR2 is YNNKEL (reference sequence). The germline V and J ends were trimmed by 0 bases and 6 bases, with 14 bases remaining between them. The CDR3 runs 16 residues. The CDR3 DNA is TGTGCCAGCAGCCAAGATCAGGCGGGGGCGGATGAAAAACTGTTTTTT. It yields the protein CASSQDQAGADEKLFF.

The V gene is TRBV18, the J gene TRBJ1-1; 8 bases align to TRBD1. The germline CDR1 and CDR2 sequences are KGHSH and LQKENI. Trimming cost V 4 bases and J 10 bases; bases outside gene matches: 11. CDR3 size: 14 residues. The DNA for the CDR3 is TGTGCCAGCTCACGGGGACAGGTTGAATTGGGAGCTTTCTTT. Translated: CASSRGQVELGAFF.

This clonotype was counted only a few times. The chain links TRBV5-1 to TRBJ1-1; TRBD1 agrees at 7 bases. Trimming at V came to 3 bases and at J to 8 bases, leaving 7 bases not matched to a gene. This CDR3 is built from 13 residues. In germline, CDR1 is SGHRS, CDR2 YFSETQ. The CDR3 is CASSSRDSLEAFF. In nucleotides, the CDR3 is TGCGCCAGCAGCTCGAGGGACAGTCTAGAAGCTTTCTTT.

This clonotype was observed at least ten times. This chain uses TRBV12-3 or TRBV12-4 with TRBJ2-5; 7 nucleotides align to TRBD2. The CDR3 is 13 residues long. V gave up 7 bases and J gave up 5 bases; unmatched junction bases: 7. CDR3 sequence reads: CASTLLATETQYF. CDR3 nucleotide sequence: TGTGCCAGCACCCTACTAGCGACGGAGACCCAGTACTTC.

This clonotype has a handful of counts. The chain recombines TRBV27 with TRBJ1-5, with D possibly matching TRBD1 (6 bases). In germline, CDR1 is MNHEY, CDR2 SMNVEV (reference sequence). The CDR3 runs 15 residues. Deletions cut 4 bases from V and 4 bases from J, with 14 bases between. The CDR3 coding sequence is TGTGCCAGCAGTTCAACAGGGAGGGGAAATCAGCCCCAGCATTTT. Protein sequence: CASSSTGRGNQPQHF.

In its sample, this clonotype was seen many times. This CDR3 reads CSANLRKGSLNEQYF. The DNA of the CDR3 is TGCAGTGCTAACCTAAGGAAGGGATCCCTTAACGAGCAGTACTTC. The chain recombines TRBV20-1 with TRBJ2-7; D uncertain. Looked up from germline, CDR1 is DFQATT and CDR2 is SNEGSKA (reference sequence). The ends were cut back, 4 bases at V and 5 bases at J, with 21 bases in the middle. The CDR3 covers 15 residues.